This T cell receptor (beta chain) stems from a study of OX40 agonist ivuxolimab in advanced cancers. Clones were read by immunoSEQ multiplex PCR, and TCRdb kept only the in-frame ones, dropping some. The sample includes about 69,000 clones, around 89% of them seen just once. This CDR3 comprises 14 residues. The V gene's germline CDR1 is MNHEY and CDR2 SVGAGI. V was pared by 6 bases and J by 2 bases, with 13 bases between. Sequenced here: CD4+ or CD8+ T cells sorted from blood, sampled in a trial of the OX40 agonist ivuxolimab. The sequence derives from an adult with an advanced solid tumor such as melanoma, head and neck, liver or kidney cancer. V and J are TRBV6-5 and TRBJ1-1, with D tentatively TRBD1 (6 bases). CDR3: CASSRGGANTEAFF. As DNA, the CDR3 is TGTGCCAGCAGCCGGGGGGGGGCAAACACTGAAGCTTTCTTT.